Below, 28 T cell receptor beta chains from the same sample are listed, as sequenced in a study of T cells in Graves' hyperthyroidism and ophthalmopathy. It was RNA transcripts that yielded the amplified TCR beta CDR3 regions. First-round RT-PCR of the TCR CDR3 relied on the HTBI primer set. TCRdb re-called the multiplex PCR reads through MiXCR, storing one row per CDR3 protein. The table has 380,000 or so distinct CDR3 sequences, roughly 14% seen once. Sequencing was carried out using blood. These receptors all stem from a man aged 30 to 39 with Graves' hyperthyroidism that later progressed to Graves' ophthalmopathy.

The chain uses TRBV7-9 and TRBJ2-3; 9 nucleotides match TRBD1. There are 19 residues in the CDR3. CDR1 and CDR2 (germline): SEHNR, FQNEAQ (reference sequence). V gave up 4 bases and J gave up 0 bases; unmatched junction bases: 14. The CDR3 region is CASSSKGQGSILSTDTQYF. CDR3 in DNA: TGTGCCAGCAGCTCCAAGGGACAGGGTTCGATCCTTAGCACAGATACGCAGTATTTT.

This clonotype occurred many times. This chain uses TRBV5-1 with TRBJ1-2; D perhaps matches TRBD1 (5 bases). This CDR3 has 14 amino acids. Trimming shortened V by 4 bases and J by 6 bases, and 16 bases separated the two germline ends. Germline V CDR1 and CDR2: SGHRS, YFSETQ. CDR3 in DNA: TGCGCCAGCAGCCAGGGACGCTCAGACCATGGCTACACCTTC. Its protein is CASSQGRSDHGYTF.

This clonotype was recorded a few times. J is TRBJ1-1 and V is TRBV4-1, with D perhaps matching TRBD1 (6 bases). The CDR3 consists of 14 residues. Deletions cut 2 bases from V and 5 bases from J, with 12 bases between. Per germline, CDR1 MGHRA and CDR2 YSYEKL. The CDR3 loop reads CASSQRGGRTEAFF. CDR3 nucleotides: TGCGCCAGCAGCCAACGGGGGGGCCGGACTGAAGCTTTCTTT.

This clonotype was observed many times. The chain is built from TRBV2 and TRBJ2-7; D gene ambiguous. Trimming cost V 0 bases and J 6 bases, with 6 bases left between them. Germline V gene data show CDR1 as SNHLY and CDR2 as FYNNEI. The CDR3 spans 12 residues. The CDR3 DNA is TGTGCCAGCAGTGAAGCCATTCGCGAGCAGTACTTC. It is translated as CASSEAIREQYF.

This clonotype came up a few times. This CDR3 reads CAWSQTATNEKLFF. CDR3 nucleotide sequence: TGTGCCTGGAGCCAGACAGCAACTAATGAAAAACTGTTTTTT. This chain links TRBV30 with TRBJ1-4; D may be TRBD1 (5 bases). Trimming removed 3 bases from V and 0 bases from J, with 8 bases in between. The CDR3 covers 14 residues. Germline V lookup: CDR1 GTSNPN, CDR2 SVGIG (reference sequence). The full variable domain, its missing parts supplied by reference TRBV30 and TRBJ1-4, is SQTIHQWPATLVQPVGSPLSLECTVEGTSNPNLYWYRQAAGRGLQLLFYSVGIGQISSEVPQNLSASRPQDRQFILSSKKLLLSDSGFYLCAWSQTATNEKLFFGSGTQLSVL.

Ten or more counts support this clonotype. The chain employs TRBV28 and TRBJ1-6, with a tentative D call TRBD1 (6 bases). The CDR3 length is 17 residues. From germline, CDR1 is MDHEN and CDR2 SYDVKM. Trimming pared 4 bases from V and 0 bases from J, leaving 13 bases between. CDR3 amino acids: CASSSPGASSYNSPLHF. CDR3 coding DNA: TGTGCCAGCAGTTCCCCGGGGGCCAGCTCCTATAATTCACCCCTCCACTTT.

J is TRBJ2-7 and V is TRBV4-2; 7 bases map to TRBD1. The CDR3 loop spans 16 amino acids. Germline lookup yields CDR1 LGHNA and CDR2 YNFKEQ. Trimming cost V 3 bases and J 1 base; bases outside gene matches: 9. CDR3 in amino acids: CASSQALGQYSYEQYF. CDR3 sequence (DNA): TGTGCCAGCAGCCAGGCCTTGGGACAGTATTCCTACGAGCAGTACTTC.

This clonotype appeared a single time. A much larger clone lies a single base off, so this may be a read error. This chain links TRBV27 with TRBJ1-3; D call uncertain. V lost 3 bases and J 2 bases, leaving 8 bases between the germline ends. The CDR3 length is 14 residues. Germline CDR1 reads MNHEY; CDR2 reads SMNVEV (reference sequence). The CDR3 protein is CASSFSGTGNTIYF. The CDR3 DNA reads TGTGCCAGCAGTTTCTCGGGGACTGGAAACACCATATATTTT.

CDR3 nucleotide sequence: TGTGCCAGCAGCTTTTTAGCGGCCGACGAGCAGTACTTC. Its protein product is CASSFLAADEQYF. The chain uses TRBV5-4 and TRBJ2-7, with TRBD2 as a possible D gene (6 bases). The CDR3 length is 13 residues. V was shortened by 2 bases and J by 5 bases, with 11 bases between the two germline ends. Germline V gene data show CDR1 as SGHNT and CDR2 as YYREEE (reference sequence).

The V call is TRBV6-4, the J call TRBJ2-7; 9 bases map to TRBD1. The germline V gene has CDR1 MRHNA and CDR2 SNTAGT. J gave up 6 bases and V 3 bases, and 3 bases lay outside the gene matches. The CDR3 contains 13 residues. The chain's CDR3 is CASSEGQGTEQYF. CDR3 nucleotide sequence: TGTGCCAGCAGTGAGGGACAGGGAACCGAGCAGTACTTC.

Many counts were recorded for this clonotype. The chain carries TRBV12-3 or TRBV12-4 and TRBJ1-1; TRBD1 agrees at 11 bases. V dropped 9 bases and J dropped 10; count of bases not matched to a gene: 10. The CDR3 is 13 amino acids. The CDR3 spells CASMGTGGRAAFF. CDR3 nucleotide sequence: TGTGCCAGTATGGGGACAGGGGGTAGGGCAGCTTTCTTT.

Notes on this clonotype: At one end the junction does not follow the germline gene, possibly because of a read error. The CDR3 sequence is CASSLGTVTEVFF. CDR3 sequence (DNA): TGTGCCAGCAGCCTGGGGACAGTCACTGAAGTTTTCTTT. This chain links TRBV13 with TRBJ1-1; TRBD1 agrees at 7 bases. The CDR3 is 13 residues long. Germline values: CDR1 PRHDT, CDR2 FYEKMQ (reference sequence).

This chain connects TRBV6-1 to TRBJ2-3; D is perhaps TRBD2 (6 bases). The V end lost 3 bases, the J end lost 0 bases, and 13 bases lay between the germline ends. There are 16 residues in the CDR3. The germline V gene encodes CDR1 MNHNS and CDR2 SASEGT. The CDR3 is CASSDLGSTSTDTQYF. In nucleotides, the CDR3 is TGTGCCAGCAGTGATCTCGGGAGTACTAGCACAGATACGCAGTATTTT.

This clonotype has just a few counts. The chain is built from TRBV29-1 and TRBJ2-7, with D perhaps given as TRBD1 or TRBD2 (5 bases each). Trimming removed 4 bases from V and 3 bases from J, with 7 bases in between. Germline-derived CDR1 and CDR2 are SQVTM and ANQGSEA. The CDR3 extends over 11 amino acids. The CDR3 DNA sequence: TGCAGCGTTGGGGACCACTACGAGCAGTACTTC. Its protein is CSVGDHYEQYF.

This clonotype showed up just a few times. The chain combines TRBV20-1 with TRBJ2-3, with TRBD2 identical over 9 bases. The CDR3 sequence is 14 residues long. The V segment lost 5 bases and the J segment 4 bases; nucleotides outside the gene matches: 7. Germline V CDR1 and CDR2: DFQATT, SNEGSKA (reference sequence). The CDR3 reads CSAPIAGAADTQYF. The DNA of the CDR3 is TGCAGTGCTCCGATAGCGGGGGCGGCAGATACGCAGTATTTT.

About this clonotype itself: The CDR3 does not close with the conserved phenylalanine or tryptophan, likely indicating a read error. J is TRBJ1-1 and V is TRBV12-5; D call uncertain. In germline, CDR1 is LGHNT, CDR2 FRNRAP. Trimming pared 2 bases from V and 0 bases from J, leaving 1 base between. The CDR3 is 12 residues long. The DNA for the CDR3 is TGTGCTAGTGGTTTGTTGAACACTGAAGCTTTCCTT. Translating it yields CASGLLNTEAFL.

This clonotype was recorded at least ten times. This sequence joins TRBV12-3 or TRBV12-4 and TRBJ2-7; the match to TRBD1 covers 8 bases. The length of the CDR3 is 13 residues. After removal of 5 bases from V and 7 bases from J, the junction contained 7 bases not matched to a gene. The DNA of the CDR3 is TGTGCCAGCAGTCCTAGGACAGGGCGGGAGCAGTACTTC. Amino acids: CASSPRTGREQYF.

Ten or more counts support this clonotype. The chain carries TRBV28 and TRBJ1-1; maybe TRBD1 (6 bases). The germline V gene encodes CDR1 MDHEN and CDR2 SYDVKM. This CDR3 contains 13 residues. Trimming stripped 4 bases from V and 4 bases from J, with 10 bases between. The CDR3 bases are TGTGCCAGCAGTTGGCCGGGGGCCACTGAAGCTTTCTTT. The encoded protein is CASSWPGATEAFF.

The DNA of the CDR3 is TGTGCCACCAGCAGCATCACCGGGGAGCTGTTTTTT. It encodes CATSSITGELFF. The rearrangement uses TRBV15 and TRBJ2-2; no clear D gene. V was cut by 3 bases and J by 4 bases, with 3 bases left in between. CDR1 and CDR2 (germline): LNHNV, YYDKDF (reference sequence). This CDR3 has 12 amino acids.

This clonotype was detected many times. The chain employs TRBV12-3 or TRBV12-4 and TRBJ2-7, with TRBD1 as a possible D gene (6 bases). The V and J ends lost 6 bases and 3 bases respectively, with 12 bases between them. This CDR3 has 13 residues. CDR3 sequence: CASSPGHDYEQYF. CDR3 coding DNA: TGTGCCAGCAGCCCGGGACATGACTACGAGCAGTACTTC.

The chain links TRBV29-1 to TRBJ2-5; D may be TRBD1 or TRBD2 (5 bases each). V lost 0 bases, J lost 5 bases, and 13 bases lay in between. This CDR3 is built from 14 residues. Germline values: CDR1 SQVTM, CDR2 ANQGSEA. The CDR3 sequence: CSVEDGSKGETQYF. The CDR3 region has the DNA TGCAGCGTTGAAGATGGGAGCAAGGGGGAGACCCAGTACTTC. Based on the CDR3 plus reference TRBV29-1 and TRBJ2-5, the full variable domain is SAVISQKPSRDICQRGTSLTIQCQVDSQVTMMFWYRQQPGQSLTLIATANQGSEATYESGFVIDKFPISRPNLTFSTLTVSNMSPEDSSIYLCSVEDGSKGETQYFGPGTRLLVL.

The chain joins TRBV19 to TRBJ2-7; D unresolved. The germline gives CDR1 LNHDA, CDR2 SQIVND (reference sequence). This CDR3 has 14 amino acids. With 1 base removed from V and 1 base from J, the gap between germline ends came to 8 bases. For the CDR3, the DNA is TGTGCCAGTAGTATAGGAGAAGTTTCCTACGAGCAGTACTTC. This encodes CASSIGEVSYEQYF.

This clonotype was seen repeatedly, ten times or more. The chain employs TRBV11-2 and TRBJ1-2; D is uncertain. Germline assignment: CDR1 SGHAT and CDR2 FQNNGV. The V gene lost 8 bases and the J gene lost 6 bases, with 19 bases spanning the gap. The length of the CDR3 is 14 residues. DNA of the CDR3: TGTGCCAGCTCCAACCCCTGGACGACCCATGGCTACACCTTC. As protein: CASSNPWTTHGYTF.

The sample holds many counts of this clonotype. The chain carries TRBV6-5 and TRBJ1-5, with a tentative D call TRBD1 (6 bases). Looked up from germline, CDR1 is MNHEY and CDR2 is SVGAGI. The germline V and J ends were trimmed by 2 bases and 3 bases, with 14 bases remaining between them. The CDR3 sequence is 16 residues long. The CDR3 sequence: CASSYAVRDNNQPQHF. In DNA, the CDR3 is TGTGCCAGCAGTTACGCCGTGCGGGACAACAATCAGCCCCAGCATTTT.

This clonotype has ten or more counts. The V gene is TRBV3-1, the J gene TRBJ1-4, with unresolved D. Looked up from germline, CDR1 is LGHDT and CDR2 is YNNKEL (reference sequence). The CDR3 consists of 14 residues. V gave up 7 bases and J gave up 7 bases, with 16 bases separating them. CDR3: CASTTKGDGEKLFF. The CDR3 nucleotides are TGTGCCAGCACCACGAAAGGTGATGGTGAAAAACTGTTTTTT.

This clonotype was seen only a few times. V and J are TRBV29-1 and TRBJ2-1; 7 bases line up with TRBD1. The CDR3 consists of 11 residues. Germline CDR1 is SQVTM and CDR2 is ANQGSEA. Trimming took 6 bases from V and 6 from J; bases not matched to a gene: 2. The CDR3 DNA reads as TGCAGCGTCCGGACAGGCAATGAGCAGTTCTTC. It codes for CSVRTGNEQFF.

This clonotype was counted only a few times. V and J are TRBV7-8 and TRBJ1-4; a possible D gene is TRBD1 (6 bases). V shed 5 bases and J shed 8 bases, with 18 bases lying between them. This CDR3 has 15 amino acids. CDR1 and CDR2 from the germline V gene are SGHVS and FQNEAQ. CDR3 loop: CASSQQGSLGEKLFF. The CDR3 DNA reads TGTGCCAGCAGCCAACAGGGCTCGCTCGGAGAAAAACTGTTTTTT.

The genes are TRBV4-1 and TRBJ1-5; 11 positions agree with TRBD1. The length of the CDR3 is 16 residues. Germline lookup yields CDR1 MGHRA and CDR2 YSYEKL. The V segment lost 3 bases and the J segment 6 bases; nucleotides outside the gene matches: 7. CDR3 sequence (DNA): TGCGCCAGCAGCCACGCCCGGACAGGGGGCAGTCAGCCCCAGCATTTT. Residues: CASSHARTGGSQPQHF.